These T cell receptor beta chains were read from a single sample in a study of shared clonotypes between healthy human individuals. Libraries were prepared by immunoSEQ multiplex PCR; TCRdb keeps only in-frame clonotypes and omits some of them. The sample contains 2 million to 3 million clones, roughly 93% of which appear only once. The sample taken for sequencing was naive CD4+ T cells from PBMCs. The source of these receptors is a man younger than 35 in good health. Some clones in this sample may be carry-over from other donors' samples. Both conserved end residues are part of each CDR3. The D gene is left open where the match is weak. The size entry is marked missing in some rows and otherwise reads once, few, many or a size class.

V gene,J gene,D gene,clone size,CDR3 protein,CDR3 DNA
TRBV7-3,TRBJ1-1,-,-,CASSSTGRNTEAFF,TGTGCCAGCAGCTCGACAGGCCGGAACACTGAAGCTTTCTTT
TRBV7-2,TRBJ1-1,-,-,CASSLRRRNTEAFF,TGTGCCAGCAGCTTACGACGGAGGAACACTGAAGCTTTCTTT
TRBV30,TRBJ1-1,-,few,CAYLQGEAFF,TGTGCCTACCTCCAGGGAGAAGCTTTCTTT
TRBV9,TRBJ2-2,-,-,CASSPKSGGTKTGELFF,TGTGCCAGCAGCCCAAAATCCGGGGGGACAAAAACCGGGGAGCTGTTTTTT
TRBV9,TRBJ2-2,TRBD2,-,CASSVGLAGGGYGGELFF,TGTGCCAGCAGCGTAGGGCTAGCGGGAGGCGGATACGGCGGGGAGCTGTTTTTT
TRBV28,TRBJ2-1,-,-,CASELGGVWNEQFF,TGTGCCAGTGAGCTAGGGGGGGTATGGAATGAGCAGTTCTTC
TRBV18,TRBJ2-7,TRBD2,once,CASSPPGLAGGYEQYF,TGTGCCAGCTCACCACCCGGACTAGCGGGAGGTTACGAGCAGTACTTC
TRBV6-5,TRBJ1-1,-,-,CASSYSWSLMNTEAFF,TGTGCCAGCAGTTACTCGTGGTCCCTCATGAACACTGAAGCTTTCTTT
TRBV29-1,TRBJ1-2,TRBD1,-,CSVDRTGHGYTF,TGCAGCGTTGACCGGACAGGGCATGGCTACACCTTC
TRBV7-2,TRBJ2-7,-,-,CASRSGAATGSEQYF,TGTGCCAGCAGGTCCGGAGCAGCGACCGGCTCCGAGCAGTACTTC
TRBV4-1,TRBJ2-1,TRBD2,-,CASSQDRAGGYNEQFF,TGCGCCAGCAGCCAAGATCGAGCGGGAGGCTACAATGAGCAGTTCTTC
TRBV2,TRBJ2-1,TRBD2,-,CASRGLAGAMEQFF,TGTGCCAGCCGAGGACTAGCGGGGGCAATGGAGCAGTTCTTC
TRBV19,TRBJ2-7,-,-,CASSIIEQGTYEQYF,TGTGCCAGTAGTATAATTGAACAGGGCACCTACGAGCAGTACTTC
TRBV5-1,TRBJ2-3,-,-,CASSLTAAGTDTQYF,TGCGCCAGCAGCTTAACTGCCGCCGGCACAGATACGCAGTATTTT
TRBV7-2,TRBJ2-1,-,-,CASSSSWDLGNEQFF,TGTGCCAGCAGCAGTAGTTGGGACTTGGGCAATGAGCAGTTCTTC
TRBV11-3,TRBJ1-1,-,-,CASSLGGDTEAFF,TGTGCCAGCAGCTTAGGTGGAGACACTGAAGCTTTCTTT
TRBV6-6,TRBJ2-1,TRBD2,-,CASSNIAGGGNEQFF,TGTGCCAGCAGTAACATAGCGGGAGGAGGGAATGAGCAGTTCTTC
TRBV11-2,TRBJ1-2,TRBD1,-,CASSLWGQGDGYTF,TGTGCCAGCAGCTTATGGGGACAGGGAGACGGCTACACCTTC
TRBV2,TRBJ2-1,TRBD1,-,CASSLERGLVYNEQFF,TGTGCCAGCAGTCTCGAAAGGGGGCTAGTCTACAATGAGCAGTTCTTC
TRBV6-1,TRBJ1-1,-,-,CASSVPLTYTEAFF,TGTGCCAGCAGTGTTCCTTTGACGTACACTGAAGCTTTCTTT
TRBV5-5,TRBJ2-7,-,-,CASSLGPTGSYEQYF,TGTGCCAGCAGCCTGGGCCCCACCGGCTCCTACGAGCAGTACTTC
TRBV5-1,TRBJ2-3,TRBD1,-,CASSLGGQADTQYF,TGCGCCAGCAGCTTGGGTGGACAGGCAGATACGCAGTATTTT
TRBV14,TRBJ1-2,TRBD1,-,CASSHSGQGRAGYTF,TGTGCCAGCAGCCACTCGGGACAGGGAAGAGCTGGCTACACCTTC
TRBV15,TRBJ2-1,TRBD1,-,CATSRGAGGSYNEQFF,TGTGCCACCAGCAGAGGGGCAGGGGGCTCCTACAATGAGCAGTTCTTC
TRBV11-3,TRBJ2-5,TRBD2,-,CASSLEGRLAGGPQETQYF,TGTGCCAGCAGCTTAGAGGGGAGACTAGCGGGAGGCCCTCAAGAGACCCAGTACTTC
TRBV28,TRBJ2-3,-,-,CASSRGRDTDTQYF,TGTGCCAGCAGCAGGGGGAGGGACACAGATACGCAGTATTTT
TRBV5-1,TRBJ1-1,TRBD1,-,CASSGQGMNTEAFF,TGCGCCAGCAGCGGACAGGGAATGAACACTGAAGCTTTCTTT
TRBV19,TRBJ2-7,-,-,CASSIDLVGVYEQYF,TGTGCCAGTAGTATAGATCTGGTCGGTGTCTACGAGCAGTACTTC
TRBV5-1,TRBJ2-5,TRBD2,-,CASSLLAGVQETQYF,TGCGCCAGCAGCTTACTAGCGGGAGTACAAGAGACCCAGTACTTC
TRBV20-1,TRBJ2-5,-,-,CSAITDQTQYF,TGCAGTGCCATAACGGACCAGACCCAGTACTTC
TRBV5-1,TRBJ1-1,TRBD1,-,CASSLHNRGVGTEAFF,TGCGCCAGCAGCTTACACAACAGGGGCGTAGGCACTGAAGCTTTCTTT
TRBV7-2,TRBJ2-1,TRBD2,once,CASSPRTSGNKNEQFF,TGTGCCAGCAGCCCCAGGACTAGCGGGAACAAAAATGAGCAGTTCTTC
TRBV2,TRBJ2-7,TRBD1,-,CASTGQAYEQYF,TGTGCCAGCACGGGACAGGCCTACGAGCAGTACTTC
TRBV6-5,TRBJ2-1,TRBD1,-,CASSFGTGKQFF,TGTGCCAGCAGTTTTGGGACAGGCAAGCAGTTCTTC
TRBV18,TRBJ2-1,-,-,CASSTGTYYNEQFF,TGTGCCAGCTCAACCGGGACTTACTACAATGAGCAGTTCTTC
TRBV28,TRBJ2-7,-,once,CASSLEGGTYEQYF,TGTGCCAGCAGTTTAGAAGGGGGAACCTACGAGCAGTACTTC
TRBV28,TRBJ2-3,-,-,CASSSEEADTQYF,TGTGCCAGCAGTTCTGAGGAGGCAGATACGCAGTATTTT
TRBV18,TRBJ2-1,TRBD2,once,CASSRSGSGSYNEQFF,TGTGCCAGCTCTCGTAGCGGGAGTGGGTCCTACAATGAGCAGTTCTTC
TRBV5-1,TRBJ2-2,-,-,CASSPAPQGLTGELFF,TGCGCCAGCAGCCCCGCCCCGCAGGGGCTCACCGGGGAGCTGTTTTTT
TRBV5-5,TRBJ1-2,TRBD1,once,CASSPIPGQASNYGYTF,TGTGCCAGCAGCCCCATCCCGGGACAGGCTTCTAACTATGGCTACACCTTC
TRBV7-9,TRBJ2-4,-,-,CASSSPGSRLGIQYF,TGTGCCAGCAGCTCCCCCGGGTCGCGGCTTGGCATTCAGTACTTC
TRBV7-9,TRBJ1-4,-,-,CASSRRTAGDNEKLFF,TGTGCCAGCAGCCGTAGAACTGCGGGAGATAATGAAAAACTGTTTTTT
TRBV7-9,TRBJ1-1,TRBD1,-,CASSLAAGQGGAFF,TGTGCCAGCAGCTTAGCAGCGGGACAGGGTGGGGCTTTCTTT
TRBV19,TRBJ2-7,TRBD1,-,CASNGTGDEQYF,TGTGCCAGTAACGGGACAGGGGACGAGCAGTACTTC
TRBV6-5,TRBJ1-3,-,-,CATLASSGNTIYF,TGTGCCACCCTTGCCTCGTCTGGAAACACCATATATTTT
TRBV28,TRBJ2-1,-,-,CASSLRPRSPEQFF,TGTGCCAGCAGTTTACGTCCTAGGAGCCCTGAGCAGTTCTTC
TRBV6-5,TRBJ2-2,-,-,CASSLNRNTGELFF,TGTGCCAGCAGTTTGAACAGAAACACCGGGGAGCTGTTTTTT
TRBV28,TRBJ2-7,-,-,CASSGNSGAYEQYF,TGTGCCAGCAGCGGTAACTCAGGGGCGTACGAGCAGTACTTC
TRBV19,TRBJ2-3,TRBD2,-,CASSVLAGVPDTQYF,TGTGCCAGTAGTGTACTAGCGGGAGTGCCAGATACGCAGTATTTT
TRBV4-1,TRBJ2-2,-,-,CASSQDPASWVTGELFF,TGCGCCAGCAGCCAAGATCCCGCCTCCTGGGTCACCGGGGAGCTGTTTTTT
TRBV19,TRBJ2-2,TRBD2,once,CASDDGTMNTGELFF,TGTGCCAGCGATGACGGGACTATGAACACCGGGGAGCTGTTTTTT
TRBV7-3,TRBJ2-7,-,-,CASSPDSAYEQYF,TGTGCCAGCAGCCCCGACAGCGCCTACGAGCAGTACTTC
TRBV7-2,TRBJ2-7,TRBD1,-,CASRPGQASYEQYF,TGTGCCAGCAGACCGGGACAGGCGTCCTACGAGCAGTACTTC
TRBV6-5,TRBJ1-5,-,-,CASSYSQGKDQPQHF,TGTGCCAGCAGTTACTCTCAGGGGAAGGATCAGCCCCAGCATTTT
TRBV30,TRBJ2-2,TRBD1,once,CAWGQGWGTGELFF,TGTGCCTGGGGACAGGGTTGGGGCACCGGGGAGCTGTTTTTT
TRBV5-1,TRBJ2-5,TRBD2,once,CASSLAGLAGRGDQYF,TGCGCCAGCAGCTTGGCCGGTCTAGCCGGGAGGGGGGACCAGTACTTC